Described below is a single TCR beta chain sequence and its context. The antigen it recognizes is unknown. Base qualities are not at hand, and no much larger clone is one base apart. For the CD8 naive samples, CD45RO-negative cells were positively selected for CCR7, yielding a CD45RA+CCR7+ population from which TemRA cells were excluded. The donors were healthy, HIV-negative adults who had no recently reported acute infections or vaccinations. Every donor was a Caucasian adult living in Nashville, Tennessee, USA. After blood collection by leukapheresis, PBMCs were isolated using Ficoll-Histopaque density gradient centrifugation and then cryopreserved in the vapor phase of liquid nitrogen. Analytical flow cytometry was used to check the purity and quantity of each magnetically sorted T cell population. Genomic DNA was isolated from every sorted fraction and measured by UV absorbance on a Nanodrop 2000c.

This sample is part of a study of shared clonotypes between healthy human individuals (TCRdb year 2020). Some background on the complete study: A couple of women and a few men aged 18 to 49 years were included in the cohort. The study deeply sequenced blood TCR repertoires of about 5 healthy adults to estimate repertoire size and the extent of clonotype sharing between individuals. For each donor, three plates each were used for CD4 naive and CD4 memory, two plates were used for CD8 naive, and one plate was used for CD8 memory. Each donor's leukapheresis produced roughly between roughly 0.94 and 9.5 billion PBMCs. Different laboratories and diverse techniques were used to prepare libraries and sequence TCR repertoires, to increase sequencing depth and limit assay-specific biases. The research as a whole found: Incomplete sequencing was indicated by rarefaction of sorted-subset datasets, despite the large sequencing depth. Compared with non-shared clonotypes, the clonotypes found in all four sorted-subset donors had higher generation probabilities. Sampling was limited to blood, and TCR repertoires in tissue likely differ from TCR repertoires in blood. Sharing across several donors was observed for roughly 5% of naive CD4, 3% to 4% of naive CD8, 2% to 2.5% of memory CD4, and around 0.4% of memory CD8 clonotypes. Naive subsets generally had larger estimated clonotype richness than memory subsets did. Because the study included a small number of donors, the genetic and exposure-history diversity represented was limited. Based on pairwise subsampling, the degree of clonotype sharing among donors was expected to be affected by sequencing depth.

Deletion took 8 bases off V and 3 bases off J, with a span of 20 bases between the germline ends. In the germline V gene, CDR1 corresponds to KGHSH and CDR2 to LQKENI. There are 15 amino acids in the CDR3, from cysteine to phenylalanine inclusive. Left in the record is the CDR3 DNA by itself, 45 bases read in frame from the first base. Using the deep immunoSEQ assay, TCR CDR3 regions were amplified from genomic DNA by multiplex PCR. For each cell subset, the extracted genomic DNA was distributed evenly across all wells of several immunoSEQ 96-well plates, and each plate served as one replicate. For sorted subsets, roughly 200 ng of genomic DNA, equivalent to around 30,000 T cell genomes, went into each replicate PCR. The purified libraries were quantified using a Qubit 3.0 fluorometer, sized with a Bioanalyzer 2100, and then quantified again using the KAPA Library Quantification kit. Every immunoSEQ 96-well plate was sequenced on a dedicated single-read 150-cycle Illumina NextSeq 550 flow cell. Processing in the source paper ran as follows. The immunoSEQ output contained only junctional sequences without quality scores, so filtering could not match that applied to full-length reads. Sequences were annotated with PyIR, a Python wrapper for IgBLAST v1.9, using IMGT germline references to assign V/J genes and CDR3. Reads were removed for weak V/J assignments (E-value above 1e-6), missing CDR3, stop codons, out-of-frame junctions, or ambiguous translated residues. A V3J clonotype was defined by an identical inferred V gene, J gene, and CDR3 amino acid sequence. To compute the percentage overlap between repertoires, the number of shared unique clonotypes was divided by the size of the smaller repertoire. Three approaches were used to assess repertoire richness: RTK rarefaction, the Chao1 estimator, and Recon v2.1 estimates of unobserved clonotypes. Generation probabilities for all TCRbeta clonotypes obtained by the gDNA method from four donors were computed using OLGA. TCRdb retrieved this table from immuneACCESS and kept in-frame rearrangements only. Not all clones are present; in checked studies, unresolved V genes account for under half, and no reason is known for the remainder. V and J calls and clone size are copied from that table; D and trimming were computed from the DNA. The sample table shows roughly 2,000,000 clones, and approximately 94% are seen once. Jointly, the top ten make up roughly 1% of the sample.

The TCR sequence derives from a young man in good health. Recombination linked TRBV18 to TRBJ2-7; tentative D gene TRBD2, with 7 bases matching. The specimen sequenced was naive CD8+ T cells sorted from blood. The cell subset or site label for this specimen denotes: CD45RA+CCR7+. CDR3 protein: CASTGGGGPDYEQYF. The sequenced DNA is TGTGCCAGCACGGGAGGAGGGGGACCCGACTACGAGCAGTACTTC.